A selection of T cell receptor beta chains follows, all from one sample in a study of blood T cell repertoires in COVID-19. Libraries were prepared by immunoSEQ multiplex PCR; TCRdb keeps only in-frame clonotypes and omits some of them. The sample has some 150,000 clones, 87% seen once. Sequenced sample: peripheral blood. These receptors were obtained from a man aged 50 to 60 with active COVID-19. CDR3s include the opening cysteine and the closing phenylalanine or tryptophan. The order of the fields is clone size, V gene, D gene, J gene, CDR3 DNA, CDR3 protein. D genes are given only for firm matches. Only part of the rows carry a size: once, few, many, or a class if the clone is expanded.

>-|TRBV5-4|TRBD1|TRBJ2-1
TGTGCCAGCAGCTCCGGGACAGGGGGTCTCACCTACAATGAGCAGTTCTTC
CASSSGTGGLTYNEQFF
>-|TRBV7-2|-|TRBJ2-1
TGTGCCAGCAGTCCCCAACAGGGCTCCTACAATGAGCAGTTCTTC
CASSPQQGSYNEQFF
>once|TRBV15|TRBD1|TRBJ2-6
TGTGCCACCAGCAGGATTCGACAGGGTCATCGAGCTGGGGCCAACGTCCTGACTTTC
CATSRIRQGHRAGANVLTF
>once|TRBV19|-|TRBJ1-5
TGTGCCAGTAGTATAGGACTAGACGTCGTGCCCCAGCATTTT
CASSIGLDVVPQHF
>-|TRBV5-1|TRBD2|TRBJ2-7
TGCGCCAGCAGCTTGGCGGCGGGGGACTCATACGAGCAGTACTTC
CASSLAAGDSYEQYF
>-|TRBV12-3/TRBV12-4|-|TRBJ1-1
TGTGCCAACACTCTTGGACACGGCACTGAAGCTTTCTTT
CANTLGHGTEAFF
>once|TRBV2|-|TRBJ2-2
TGTGCCAGCAGTGACGCCAGGGCCCTGAACACCGGGGAGCTGTTTTTT
CASSDARALNTGELFF
>-|TRBV6-5|-|TRBJ2-5
TGTGCCAGCAGTTACGGGAGTTCCCAAGAGACCCAGTACTTC
CASSYGSSQETQYF
>few|TRBV14|-|TRBJ1-6
TGTGCCAGCAGCCAAGGGGGCCCCTTTACAGGGAGCAATTCACCCCTCCACTTT
CASSQGGPFTGSNSPLHF
>-|TRBV18|-|TRBJ1-1
TGTGCCAGCTCACCCCCTATGAACACTGAAGCTTTCTTT
CASSPPMNTEAFF
>-|TRBV5-1|-|TRBJ2-3
TGCGCCAGCAGCTTGGACGCGGATACGCAGTATTTT
CASSLDADTQYF
>-|TRBV5-6|-|TRBJ2-1
TGTGCCAGCAGCTTGGCCGCAGGTTACAATGAGCAGTTCTTC
CASSLAAGYNEQFF
>once|TRBV19|-|TRBJ1-5
TGTGCCAGTACCAAGGAGCACAGGGCTCTCAATCAGCCCCAGCATTTT
CASTKEHRALNQPQHF
>-|TRBV6-5|TRBD1|TRBJ1-2
TGTGCCAGCAGTTACCCACCGGGACAGGGAAGTGGCTACACCTTC
CASSYPPGQGSGYTF
>-|TRBV4-1|TRBD1|TRBJ2-7
TGCGCCAGCAGCCTCAGCCCGGGACAGGCTGGCGAGCAGTACTTC
CASSLSPGQAGEQYF
>-|TRBV5-4|TRBD1|TRBJ1-1
TGTGCCAGCAGCTCGCAGGGGGCAGCAGGGAACACTGAAGCTTTCTTT
CASSSQGAAGNTEAFF
>-|TRBV6-1|-|TRBJ1-5
TGTGCCAGCAGTGACAGGGGCCAACGAAATCAGCCCCAGCATTTT
CASSDRGQRNQPQHF
>-|TRBV5-1|-|TRBJ1-2
TGCGCCAGCAGCTTGGACAGTAGCTATGGCTACACCTTC
CASSLDSSYGYTF
>-|TRBV6-6|TRBD1|TRBJ1-1
TGTGCCGTATGCCGGGACAGGGGGGGCACTGAAGCTTTCTTT
CAVCRDRGGTEAFF
>once|TRBV5-1|-|TRBJ2-3
TGCGCCAGCAGCCCCGAAGGCCGGGGTGTAGATACGCAGTATTTT
CASSPEGRGVDTQYF
>-|TRBV5-4|TRBD1|TRBJ1-2
TGTGCCAGCAGCTTTCCGGGACAGGGGGCGAACTATGGCTACACCTTC
CASSFPGQGANYGYTF
>-|TRBV12-3/TRBV12-4|TRBD1|TRBJ1-2
TGTGCCAGCACCACCGGGACAGGGCGTAGCTACACCTTC
CASTTGTGRSYTF
>-|TRBV13|TRBD1|TRBJ1-4
TGTGCCAGCAGCTCCTCTGGAAGGGGGCGGCGTGAAAAACTGTTTTTT
CASSSSGRGRREKLFF
>-|TRBV2|-|TRBJ2-1
TGTGCCAGTCGTGGTAGGGGGTCCTACAATGAGCAGTTCTTC
CASRGRGSYNEQFF
>few|TRBV5-4|TRBD2|TRBJ2-2
TGTGCCAGCAGCCCCCCTCGGGGGGGCACCGGGGAGCTGTTTTTT
CASSPPRGGTGELFF